These 24 T cell receptor beta chains share one sample of origin, sequenced in a study of breast tumors, draining lymph nodes, adjacent tissues. The lymph nodes were axillary draining lymph nodes from breast cancer patients. TCRdb analysed the multiplex PCR reads with MiXCR anew, one entry per CDR3 protein. The data hold about 130,000 distinct CDR3 sequences, with about 20% observed a single time. The specimen sequenced was axillary lymph node tissue. The origin of the receptors is a female donor with breast cancer. Some clones in this sample may be carry-over from other donors' samples.

This clonotype was detected a few times. The conserved closing phenylalanine or tryptophan is absent in this CDR3, likely reflecting a read error. The chain combines TRBV6-5 with TRBJ1-5; a possible D gene is TRBD1 (6 bases). Germline CDR1 MNHEY, CDR2 SVGAGI. The CDR3 has 15 amino acids. Trimming took off 6 bases at V and 5 bases at J, with 17 bases between the two ends. The DNA of the CDR3 is TGTGCCAGCAGAAAGGACAGCGCGGGGTATCAGCCCCAGCATCTT. It specifies CASRKDSAGYQPQHL.

There are many counts of this clonotype. J is TRBJ2-7 and V is TRBV10-2, with D tentatively TRBD1 or TRBD2 (5 bases each). V was shortened by 4 bases and J by 3 bases, with 10 bases between the two germline ends. The CDR3 totals 13 residues. Germline V CDR1 and CDR2: WSHSY, SAAADI. CDR3 amino acids: CASSGGDGYEQYF. DNA of the CDR3: TGCGCCAGCAGTGGAGGGGACGGCTACGAGCAGTACTTC.

In this sample, this clonotype turned up many times. The chain has TRBV27 and TRBJ2-1; no firm D call. From germline, CDR1 is MNHEY and CDR2 SMNVEV (reference sequence). This CDR3 is built from 12 residues. V was shortened by 8 bases and J by 8 bases, with 13 bases between the two germline ends. CDR3: CASPRPPHEQFF. CDR3 DNA: TGTGCCAGCCCCAGGCCTCCCCATGAGCAGTTCTTC.

This clonotype was observed at least ten times. The genes are TRBV9 and TRBJ1-5; D gene unclear. The CDR3 covers 13 residues. The germline V gene encodes CDR1 SGDLS and CDR2 YYNGEE. Trimming took 0 bases from V and 4 from J, leaving 5 bases between them. The CDR3 nucleotides are TGTGCCAGCAGCGTAGGATCAAATCAGCCCCAGCATTTT. Translated, it gives CASSVGSNQPQHF.

Comments on this clonotype: A much larger clone sits a single nucleotide away, making a read error possible. The chain is built from TRBV10-3 and TRBJ2-2, with D possibly TRBD1 on 7 matching bases. Germline V gives CDR1 ENHRY, CDR2 SYGVKD. The CDR3 covers 15 residues. CDR3 residues: CAISSWTGSGGELLF. CDR3 bases: TGTGCCATCAGCTCTTGGACAGGCAGTGGCGGGGAGCTGCTTTTT.

The J gene is TRBJ2-3, the V gene TRBV7-9; TRBD2 aligns across 9 bases. CDR1 is SEHNR and CDR2 is FQNEAQ in the germline V gene (reference sequence). This CDR3 has 18 residues. After removal of 7 bases from V and 6 bases from J, the junction contained 20 bases not matched to a gene. CDR3 sequence: CASTPSRGGGRASDTQYF. CDR3 nucleotides: TGTGCCAGCACCCCATCCCGCGGTGGCGGGAGGGCATCTGATACGCAGTATTTT. The whole variable domain, filled in from reference TRBV7-9 and TRBJ2-3, reads DTGVSQNPRHKITKRGQNVTFRCDPISEHNRLYWYRQTLGQGPEFLTYFQNEAQLEKSRLLSDRFSAERPKGSFSTLEIQRTEQGDSAMYLCASTPSRGGGRASDTQYFGPGTRLTVL.

On this clonotype: A much larger clone sits a single nucleotide away, making a read error possible. The CDR3 loop is CASSVRRTSNQSQHF. CDR3 coding DNA: TGTGCCAGCAGTGTGAGACGGACTAGCAATCAGTCCCAGCATTTT. The J gene is TRBJ1-5, the V gene TRBV6-1; D is unclear. Per germline, CDR1 MNHNS and CDR2 SASEGT. The CDR3 extends over 15 amino acids.

This clonotype was observed at least ten times. The chain carries TRBV11-2 and TRBJ2-7, with a possible D match to TRBD2 (5 bases). The CDR3 sequence is 17 residues long. The V and J ends lost 1 base and 3 bases respectively, with 19 bases between them. The germline CDR1 and CDR2 sequences are SGHAT and FQNNGV. CDR3 residues: CASSLAFGERSNYEQYF. The CDR3 DNA sequence: TGTGCCAGCAGCTTAGCTTTTGGGGAGCGATCCAACTACGAGCAGTACTTC.

This clonotype occurred many times. The CDR3 region is CASSHTGLVGWDEQFF. In DNA form, the CDR3 reads TGTGCCAGCAGCCACACGGGACTAGTGGGTTGGGATGAGCAGTTCTTC. The chain combines TRBV7-9 with TRBJ2-1; 8 bases align to TRBD2. Germline values: CDR1 SEHNR, CDR2 FQNEAQ (reference sequence). CDR3 length: 16 residues. J lost 8 bases, V lost 5 bases, and 14 bases had no gene match.

The chain employs TRBV12-3 or TRBV12-4 and TRBJ2-7; TRBD2 matches at 10 bases. The CDR3 is 16 amino acids. V was clipped by 3 bases and J by 4 bases; unmatched bases: 9. CDR3 protein: CASSLGSGRVLYEQYF. CDR3 bases: TGTGCCAGCAGTTTGGGGAGCGGGAGGGTTCTATACGAGCAGTACTTC.

This clonotype was recorded many times. CDR3: CSVEDPSSTYYEQYF. CDR3 sequence (DNA): TGCAGCGTTGAAGATCCTAGCTCAACTTACTACGAGCAGTACTTC. The J gene is TRBJ2-7, the V gene TRBV29-1; TRBD2 is a possible D gene (5 bases). CDR1 and CDR2 (germline): SQVTM, ANQGSEA. The CDR3 totals 15 residues. V was pared by 0 bases and J by 3 bases, with 15 bases between.

This clonotype showed up many times. The genes are TRBV7-2 and TRBJ2-3; D perhaps matches TRBD2 (6 bases). Germline loops: CDR1 SGHTA, CDR2 FQGNSA. Trimming took 5 bases from V and 0 from J, leaving 12 bases between them. The CDR3 covers 15 residues. In nucleotides, the CDR3 is TGTGCCAGCAGCCGAAAGCGGGCTAGCACAGATACGCAGTATTTT. Its translation is CASSRKRASTDTQYF.

This clonotype has more than one count but fewer than ten. The gene calls are TRBV27 and TRBJ1-2; TRBD1 is a possible D gene (6 bases). Trimming took off 6 bases at V and 1 base at J, with 12 bases between the two ends. The germline V gene encodes CDR1 MNHEY and CDR2 SMNVEV (reference sequence). The length of the CDR3 is 14 residues. CDR3 in amino acids: CASRDGTINYGYTF. The CDR3 coding sequence is TGTGCCAGCAGGGACGGGACAATTAACTATGGCTACACCTTC.

V is TRBV20-1 and J is TRBJ2-7; TRBD2 agrees at 12 bases. There are 13 residues in the CDR3. Germline CDR1 and CDR2: DFQATT and SNEGSKA (reference sequence). CDR3 amino acids: CGSLAGGPYEQYF. CDR3 sequence (DNA): TGCGGTTCCCTAGCGGGGGGGCCTTACGAGCAGTACTTC.

This clonotype was counted ten times or more. CDR3 sequence: CASSQLNRDRAYGYTF. In DNA form, the CDR3 reads TGTGCCAGCAGCCAACTTAACCGGGACAGGGCCTATGGCTACACCTTC. The chain has TRBV5-6 and TRBJ1-2; TRBD1 matches at 9 bases. This CDR3 contains 16 residues. Germline CDR1 SGHDT, CDR2 YYEEEE. The V gene end was trimmed by 4 bases and the J gene end by 4 bases; junction bases not matched to a gene: 11.

This clonotype was seen repeatedly, ten times or more. The chain couples TRBV2 to TRBJ2-3, with D tentatively TRBD2 (5 bases). The CDR3 runs to 15 residues. Per germline, CDR1 SNHLY and CDR2 FYNNEI. Trimming took off 6 bases at V and 0 bases at J, with 13 bases between the two ends. CDR3 sequence reads: CASSVTSSSTDTQYF. CDR3 nucleotides: TGTGCCAGCAGCGTCACTAGTTCTAGCACAGATACGCAGTATTTT.

This clonotype appeared a single time. This may be a read error: a much more frequent sequence differs by one nucleotide. The genes are TRBV6-1 and TRBJ2-7, with unresolved D. Germline CDR1 is MNHNS and CDR2 is SASEGT. The CDR3 has 14 residues. The CDR3 DNA sequence: TGTGCCAGCAGTGATTATCCAGGCACCTACGGGCAGTACTTC. It codes for CASSDYPGTYGQYF.

This clonotype was counted ten times or more. The chain employs TRBV30 and TRBJ2-1; 10 nucleotides line up with TRBD2. Germline CDR1 is GTSNPN and CDR2 is SVGIG (reference sequence). The CDR3 is 14 residues long. The trim removed 5 bases at V and 6 bases at J, leaving 7 bases unmatched. CDR3 in DNA: TGTGCCTGGTCTCCCGGGACTAGCGTCAATGAGCAGTTCTTC. Its protein product is CAWSPGTSVNEQFF.

This clonotype was counted many times. The chain is built from TRBV9 and TRBJ2-1; D is possibly TRBD1 or TRBD2 (5 bases each). From germline, CDR1 is SGDLS and CDR2 YYNGEE. Trimming removed 2 bases from V and 4 bases from J, with 7 bases in between. The CDR3 totals 13 residues. In DNA form, the CDR3 reads TGTGCCAGCAGCGTCGGGGCTTACAATGAGCAGTTCTTC. Its translation: CASSVGAYNEQFF. The full variable domain, rest sourced from reference TRBV9 and TRBJ2-1, is DSGVTQTPKHLITATGQRVTLRCSPRSGDLSVYWYQQSLDQGLQFLIQYYNGEERAKGNILERFSAQQFPDLHSELNLSSLELGDSALYFCASSVGAYNEQFFGPGTRLTVL.

The chain employs TRBV5-5 and TRBJ2-7, with D possibly being TRBD2 (5 bases). The CDR3 has 14 residues. The V and J ends lost 4 bases and 2 bases respectively, with 13 bases between them. CDR1 and CDR2 from the germline V gene are SGHKS and YYEKEE (reference sequence). Here the CDR3 DNA reads TGTGCCAGCAGCCCCGGGGTTAGCCCCTACGAGCAGTACTTC. Encoded protein: CASSPGVSPYEQYF.

There are many counts of this clonotype. The chain couples TRBV20-1 to TRBJ2-3, with 7 bases matching TRBD1. The germline V gene has CDR1 DFQATT and CDR2 SNEGSKA (reference sequence). V was pared by 6 bases and J by 10 bases, with 10 bases of the junction left unmatched. CDR3 length equals 12 residues. This CDR3 is CSASPGTGAQYF. CDR3 bases: TGCAGTGCCAGTCCGGGCACAGGGGCGCAGTATTTT.

Ten or more counts support this clonotype. This chain joins TRBV6-5 and TRBJ2-1, with 11 bases aligning to TRBD2. CDR1 MNHEY and CDR2 SVGAGI come from the germline V gene. The CDR3 runs 15 residues. V gave up 4 bases and J gave up 4 bases; unmatched junction bases: 3. The CDR3 nucleotides read TGTGCCAGCAGTTCCTTAGCGGGAGGGTACAATGAGCAGTTCTTC. This gives the protein CASSSLAGGYNEQFF.

This clonotype was seen ten or more times. The genes are TRBV6-5 and TRBJ2-1; 7 nucleotides line up with TRBD1. The CDR3 runs to 15 residues. The germline V gene encodes CDR1 MNHEY and CDR2 SVGAGI. Trimming took 4 bases from V and 6 from J; bases not matched to a gene: 9. CDR3 sequence: CASSSHKTGINEQFF. CDR3 coding DNA: TGTGCCAGCAGTTCTCACAAGACAGGGATCAATGAGCAGTTCTTC.

About this clonotype: A read error is possible here, since a much larger clone lies one base away. The chain has TRBV6-6 and TRBJ2-7; D perhaps matches TRBD1 (5 bases). Germline lookup yields CDR1 MNHNY and CDR2 SVGAGI (reference sequence). The CDR3 contains 14 residues. Trimming took 8 bases from V and 2 from J, leaving 16 bases between them. The CDR3 DNA sequence: TGTGCCAGCGCCTTCTCCGGACAAACCTACGAGCAGTACTTC. It is translated as CASAFSGQTYEQYF.